This T cell receptor beta chain was captured by sequencing in a study of Ad26.COV2.S vaccination and SARS-CoV-2 variants. Study results and limitations: Vaccine recipients surpassed placebo recipients in spike-specific TCR breadth.

Comment on this clone: The antigen is not known.

Germline loops: CDR1 KGHSH, CDR2 LQKENI. The CDR3 has 13 amino acids. Trimming removed 0 bases at V and 6 bases at J, with 9 bases between. Treatment of the sample: roughly 20 received Ad26.COV2.S at low or high dose, single or two shots; 5 received placebo; per-sample allocation not given. The samples were gathered on day 63 after the first injection of vaccine or placebo. Vaccine was an Ad26 vector expressing Wuhan-strain SARS-CoV-2 spike. Generated by immunoSEQ multiplex PCR, the TCRdb table keeps only in-frame clones and is missing some. The repertoire holds 300,000 to 400,000 clones, around nine tenths seen once, with roughly 3.1% in the top ten.

Sample: peripheral blood, taken in a trial of Ad26.COV2.S vaccine versus placebo. V usage is TRBV18 and J usage is TRBJ2-7; D not resolved. The TCR was taken from a person between 18 and 65 years old who received the Ad26.COV2.S COVID-19 vaccine or a placebo. The CDR3 DNA is TGTGCCAGCTCACCACCGACTGACGGCGAGCAGTACTTC. Its translation is CASSPPTDGEQYF.